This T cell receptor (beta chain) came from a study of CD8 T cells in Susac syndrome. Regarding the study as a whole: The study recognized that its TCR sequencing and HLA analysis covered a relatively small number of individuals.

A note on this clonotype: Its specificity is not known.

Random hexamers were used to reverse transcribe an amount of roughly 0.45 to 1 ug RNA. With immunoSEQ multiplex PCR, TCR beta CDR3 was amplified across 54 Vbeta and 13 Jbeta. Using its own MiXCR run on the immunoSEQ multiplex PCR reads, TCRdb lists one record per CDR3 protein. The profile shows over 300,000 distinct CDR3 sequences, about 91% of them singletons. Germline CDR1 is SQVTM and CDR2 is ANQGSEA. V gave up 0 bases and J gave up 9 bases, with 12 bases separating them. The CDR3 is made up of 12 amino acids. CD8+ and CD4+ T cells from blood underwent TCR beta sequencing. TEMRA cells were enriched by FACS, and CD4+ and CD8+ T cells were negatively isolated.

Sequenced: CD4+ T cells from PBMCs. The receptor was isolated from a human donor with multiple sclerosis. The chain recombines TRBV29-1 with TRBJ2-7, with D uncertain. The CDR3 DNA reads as TGCAGCGTTGAAGAGGATGATCGGGCGCAGTACTTC. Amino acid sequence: CSVEEDDRAQYF.